This paragraph covers one T cell receptor (beta chain) sequence. Study processing details: Reference gene primer amplification yielded estimated nucleated cell counts. Here immunoSEQ multiplex PCR was the method, and the copy in TCRdb shows in-frame clones only, minus some. V and J calls and clone size are given by that table; D and trimming were obtained from the DNA. The sample lists about 13,000 clones; about 90% were seen once. This sample is drawn from a study of blood T cell repertoires in COVID-19. Study-wide background: Sites across the United States, Italy and Spain contributed samples from acute and convalescent COVID-19. T cells, B-cell-depleted T cells, or PBMCs provided the cDNA or gDNA that served as material.

The CDR3 spans 14 residues. Trimming took 3 bases from V and 1 from J, leaving 7 bases between them. Germline-derived CDR1 and CDR2 are SGHVT and SQSDAQ. This TCR was sampled from a human donor with active COVID-19. The donor label of this sample is uncertain. The sample taken for sequencing was peripheral blood. The V call is TRBV7-4, the J call TRBJ1-5; D perhaps matches TRBD1 (5 bases). This CDR3 is CASSFRGSNQPQHF. CDR3 sequence (DNA): TGTGCCAGCAGCTTCCGGGGGAGCAATCAGCCCCAGCATTTT.